The entry below gives a single T cell receptor beta chain sequence along with its context. Its specificity is not known. The sample is drawn from a study of graft-versus-host responses after intestinal transplantation. The wider study: Isolated intestinal, liver-intestinal, or multivisceral transplants were what recipients had. Induction using anti-thymocyte globulin, followed by tacrolimus and steroids for approximately three years, was given to all recipients. Broader study findings: Researchers found GvH clones in recipient marrow, and some showed up first in ileum or blood.

The V and J ends lost 4 bases and 2 bases respectively, with 9 bases between them. Looked up from germline, CDR1 is SEHNR and CDR2 is FQNEAQ (reference sequence). The length of the CDR3 is 14 residues. Data came from immunoSEQ multiplex PCR; TCRdb stores just in-frame clones and leaves some out. The data show over 65,000 clones, with approximately 89% seen just once and about 8% held by the top ten. The material was unstimulated CD8+ T cells sorted from spleen or lymph node cells, obtained before transplant. The receptor was derived from a human donor who was the organ donor for an intestinal transplant. The chain has TRBV7-9 and TRBJ1-3, with D hard to call. Here the CDR3 DNA reads TGTGCCAGCAGCTCCGACATGACTGGAAACACCATATATTTT. Translation gives CASSSDMTGNTIYF.